This entry is about one TCR beta chain. Sequencing was performed with immunoSEQ multiplex PCR; in TCRdb, only in-frame clones are kept and a portion is missing. This table holds approximately 65,000 clones, roughly 80% found once. The data originate from a study of blood T cell repertoires in COVID-19. Study-wide background: Sources were T cells, B-cell-depleted T cells, or PBMCs; the material itself was cDNA or gDNA.

The CDR3 runs to 15 residues. CDR1 and CDR2 from the germline V gene are MNHEY and SMNVEV (reference sequence). Trimming took off 2 bases at V and 0 bases at J, with 11 bases between the two ends. The specimen sequenced was PBMCs or T cells enriched from blood (not recorded which). The chain joins TRBV27 to TRBJ2-7; unclear D gene. This clonotype was obtained from a woman in her thirties or forties with acute COVID-19. The CDR3 nucleotides are TGTGCCAGCAGTTTAACTCGCGGAATCTCCTACGAGCAGTACTTC. It encodes CASSLTRGISYEQYF.